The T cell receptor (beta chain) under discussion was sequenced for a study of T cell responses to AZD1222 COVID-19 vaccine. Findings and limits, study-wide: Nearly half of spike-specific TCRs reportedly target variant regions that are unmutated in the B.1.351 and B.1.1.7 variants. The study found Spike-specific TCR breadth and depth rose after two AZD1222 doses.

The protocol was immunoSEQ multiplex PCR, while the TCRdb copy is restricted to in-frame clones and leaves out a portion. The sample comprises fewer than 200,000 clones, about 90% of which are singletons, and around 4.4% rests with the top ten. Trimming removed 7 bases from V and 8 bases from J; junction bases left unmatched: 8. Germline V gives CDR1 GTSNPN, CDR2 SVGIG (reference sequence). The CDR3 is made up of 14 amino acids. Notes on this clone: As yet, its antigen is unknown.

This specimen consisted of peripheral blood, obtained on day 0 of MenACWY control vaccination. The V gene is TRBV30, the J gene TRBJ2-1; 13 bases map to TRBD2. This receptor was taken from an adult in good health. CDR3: CALKGLAGPDEQFF. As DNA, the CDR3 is TGTGCCTTGAAGGGACTAGCGGGACCGGATGAGCAGTTCTTC.